Detailed here is one TCR beta chain. Its antigen is not identified. These data come from a study of OX40 agonist ivuxolimab in advanced cancers. Looking at the study overall: Patients were 82.7% male with ages roughly 20 to 90, mean approximately 62. Under the entry rules, prior anti-PD-1, anti-PD-L1 or anti-CTLA-4 therapy was allowed, and less than 50% had some. Study conclusions and caveats: Expanded clones were, on average, more numerous among CD8+ T cells than CD4+.

Method: immunoSEQ multiplex PCR; TCRdb's copy keeps in-frame clones and lacks some. The sample has 35,000 to 45,000 clones, over 75% seen once. The source of this sequence is an adult with an advanced solid tumor such as melanoma, head and neck, liver or kidney cancer. Sequenced material: CD4+ or CD8+ T cells sorted from blood, taken in a trial of the OX40 agonist ivuxolimab.

The CDR3 region is CASSLGTGYTEAFF. The CDR3 coding sequence is TGTGCCAGCAGTTTGGGGACAGGGTACACTGAAGCTTTCTTT. This chain uses TRBV28 with TRBJ1-1, with TRBD1 identical over 9 bases. Trimming took 3 bases from V and 3 from J; bases not matched to a gene: 2. The CDR3 totals 14 residues. Germline assignment: CDR1 MDHEN and CDR2 SYDVKM. The full variable domain, with the rest looked up from reference TRBV28 and TRBJ1-1, is DVKVTQSSRYLVKRTGEKVFLECVQDMDHENMFWYRQDPGLGLRLIYFSYDVKMKEKGDIPEGYSVSREKKERFSLILESASTNQTSMYLCASSLGTGYTEAFFGQGTRLTVV.